Listed below are T cell receptor beta chains from one sample, sequenced in a study of blood T cell repertoires in COVID-19. The data were produced by immunoSEQ multiplex PCR, yet TCRdb's version contains in-frame clones alone and is incomplete. The sample lists some 170,000 clones; over 60% were seen once. Sample: peripheral blood. These TCRs come from a woman in her 70s with acute or convalescent COVID-19. Each CDR3 is given with its conserved first and last residue. D genes are given only for firm matches. Expanded clones are given a class, and other clones once, few, many or no size at all.

>TRBJ1-5|.|.|TRBV19
CASSISVSSNQPQHF
TGTGCCAGTAGTATTTCAGTCTCGAGCAATCAGCCCCAGCATTTT
>TRBJ2-7|TRBD2|.|TRBV5-1
CASSPGLAGSSSYEQYF
TGCGCCAGCAGCCCGGGACTAGCGGGATCAAGCTCCTACGAGCAGTACTTC
>TRBJ2-1|TRBD2|.|TRBV5-8
CASSSGRRSYNEQFF
TGTGCCAGCTCTAGCGGGAGAAGATCCTACAATGAGCAGTTCTTC
>TRBJ2-7|TRBD1|.|TRBV7-9
CASSLARGTGRYEQYF
TGTGCCAGCAGCTTAGCAAGGGGGACAGGGAGGTACGAGCAGTACTTC
>TRBJ2-3|TRBD2|few|TRBV7-2
CASSDGRLAGRTDTQYF
TGTGCCAGCAGCGACGGGCGGCTAGCGGGACGCACAGATACGCAGTATTTT
>TRBJ2-1|.|.|TRBV5-1
CASSSPNTTGSSYNEQFF
TGCGCCAGCAGCTCCCCTAACACTACAGGGAGCTCCTACAATGAGCAGTTCTTC
>TRBJ2-2|.|.|TRBV29-1
CSVALTSGTGELFF
TGCAGCGTTGCGTTGACATCAGGGACCGGGGAGCTGTTTTTT
>TRBJ1-2|.|few|TRBV28
CASIPRRGSGGYTF
TGTGCCAGCATTCCCCGTAGGGGGAGCGGAGGCTACACCTTC
>TRBJ1-4|.|.|TRBV30
CAWSVGGREKLFF
TGTGCCTGGAGTGTTGGGGGGAGGGAAAAACTGTTTTTT
>TRBJ2-1|TRBD1|.|TRBV3-1/TRBV3-2
CASSQGSRQGTQFF
TGTGCCAGCAGCCAAGGAAGTAGACAGGGGACACAGTTCTTC
>TRBJ1-2|.|.|TRBV3-1/TRBV3-2
CASSPGGISGYTF
TGTGCCAGCAGTCCGGGGGGGATCTCCGGCTACACCTTC
>TRBJ1-4|TRBD1|.|TRBV28
CASRITGGRGANEKLFF
TGTGCCAGCAGGATTACAGGGGGCAGAGGAGCTAATGAAAAACTGTTTTTT
>TRBJ1-2|.|.|TRBV4-1
CASSPTGYDYGYTF
TGCGCCAGCAGCCCGACAGGTTATGACTATGGCTACACCTTC
>TRBJ2-3|.|.|TRBV4-1
CASSQDFLADTQYF
TGCGCCAGCAGCCAAGATTTCCTAGCCGATACGCAGTATTTT
>TRBJ1-4|.|.|TRBV9
CASSVGTGMEAEKLFF
TGTGCCAGCAGCGTAGGCACAGGGATGGAAGCGGAAAAACTGTTTTTT
>TRBJ1-4|.|few|TRBV7-2
CASSRDRGTEKLFF
TGTGCCAGCAGTAGAGATCGGGGTACTGAAAAACTGTTTTTT
>TRBJ2-1|.|.|TRBV19
CASRRSLGGQYNEQFF
TGTGCCAGTCGCCGGAGCCTTGGAGGCCAATACAATGAGCAGTTCTTC
>TRBJ2-3|.|.|TRBV7-8
CATSWRRGADTQYF
TGTGCCACCTCCTGGCGGAGAGGAGCAGATACGCAGTATTTT
>TRBJ1-2|TRBD1|.|TRBV28
CASNSPRGDYGYTF
TGTGCCAGCAATTCCCCCAGGGGGGACTATGGCTACACCTTC
>TRBJ1-3|TRBD1|.|TRBV6-6
CASSFGTGPSGNTIYF
TGTGCCAGCAGTTTCGGGACAGGGCCCTCTGGAAACACCATATATTTT
>TRBJ1-4|TRBD1|.|TRBV3-1/TRBV3-2
CASSQRGTAEKLFF
TGTGCCAGCAGCCAACGAGGGACAGCCGAAAAACTGTTTTTT
>TRBJ2-2|TRBD2|.|TRBV5-1
CASSLASGVAAGARELFF
TGCGCCAGCAGCTTGGCCTCAGGGGTGGCAGCGGGAGCCAGGGAGCTGTTTTTT
>TRBJ2-3|TRBD2|.|TRBV29-1
CSVEGALTSGRISTDTQYF
TGCAGCGTTGAAGGGGCCCTGACTAGCGGGAGGATAAGCACAGATACGCAGTATTTT
>TRBJ1-5|.|few|TRBV18
CASSLQGWGQPQHF
TGTGCCAGCTCACTCCAGGGTTGGGGTCAGCCCCAGCATTTT
>TRBJ2-5|TRBD1|.|TRBV19
CASSMRGGFRDRGQETQYF
TGTGCCAGTAGTATGAGGGGAGGATTCAGGGACAGGGGACAAGAGACCCAGTACTTC
>TRBJ2-7|TRBD2|.|TRBV6-6
CASSYGTSGSYEQYF
TGTGCCAGCAGTTACGGGACTAGCGGGTCCTACGAGCAGTACTTC
>TRBJ2-5|TRBD2|once|TRBV28
CASSILLSGSPKETQYF
TGTGCCAGCAGTATACTACTTAGCGGGAGCCCAAAAGAGACCCAGTACTTC
>TRBJ1-5|.|.|TRBV21-1
CASVGTLHTYQDQPQHF
TGTGCCAGCGTCGGGACACTCCATACTTATCAGGATCAGCCCCAGCATTTT
>TRBJ1-1|TRBD1|few|TRBV2
CASSDGQDAWGTEAFF
TGTGCCAGCAGTGACGGACAGGACGCCTGGGGCACTGAAGCTTTCTTT
>TRBJ2-5|TRBD1|few|TRBV5-5
CASSSRLGQASPQETQYF
TGTGCCAGCAGCTCCAGGCTGGGACAGGCGTCCCCGCAAGAGACCCAGTACTTC
>TRBJ2-5|.|.|TRBV10-3
CAISVGQQETQYF
TGTGCCATCAGTGTAGGACAGCAAGAGACCCAGTACTTC
>TRBJ2-3|TRBD1|.|TRBV7-3
CASSSSGTGATDTQYF
TGTGCCAGCAGCTCGTCCGGGACAGGGGCCACAGATACGCAGTATTTT
>TRBJ2-7|TRBD2|.|TRBV20-1
CSASKRELGYYEQYF
TGCAGTGCTAGTAAGCGGGAGTTGGGGTACTACGAGCAGTACTTC
>TRBJ1-5|.|.|TRBV18
CASSPSRDQPQHF
TGTGCCAGCTCACCTTCCAGGGATCAGCCCCAGCATTTT
>TRBJ1-3|.|.|TRBV29-1
CSVGYRSSGNTIYF
TGCAGCGTTGGATACAGAAGCTCTGGAAACACCATATATTTT
>TRBJ1-2|.|.|TRBV19
CASSIERRPNIGGYTF
TGTGCCAGTAGTATAGAACGGCGGCCAAATATTGGAGGCTACACCTTC
>TRBJ2-7|.|.|TRBV7-2
CASRRTEAYEQYF
TGTGCCAGCAGGCGGACAGAGGCCTACGAGCAGTACTTC
>TRBJ1-1|.|.|TRBV5-1
CASSLQSRSSTEAFF
TGCGCCAGCAGCTTGCAGTCTAGGTCCTCGACTGAAGCTTTCTTT
>TRBJ2-1|TRBD2|.|TRBV30
CAWSVPRSGLVGGEQFF
TGTGCCTGGAGTGTACCGCGGTCGGGACTAGTTGGGGGTGAGCAGTTCTTC
>TRBJ2-1|.|.|TRBV19
CASSRSGVPYNEQFF
TGTGCCAGTAGTAGGAGTGGAGTCCCCTACAATGAGCAGTTCTTC
>TRBJ2-7|.|.|TRBV19
CASRNTRGRDKGVGEQYF
TGTGCCAGTAGGAATACAAGGGGGCGGGATAAAGGAGTGGGCGAGCAGTACTTC
>TRBJ2-7|TRBD1|.|TRBV4-1
CASSQDNGQGMLEQYF
TGCGCCAGCAGCCAAGATAACGGACAGGGTATGCTCGAGCAGTACTTC
>TRBJ2-1|TRBD2|.|TRBV7-2
CASSLEGASGSYNEQFF
TGTGCCAGCAGCTTAGAAGGGGCTAGCGGGAGCTACAATGAGCAGTTCTTC
>TRBJ1-5|.|.|TRBV20-1
CSASDPGNQPQHF
TGCAGTGCTAGTGACCCAGGCAATCAGCCCCAGCATTTT
>TRBJ1-4|TRBD1|.|TRBV30
CAWSEGQAATNEKLFF
TGTGCCTGGAGTGAGGGACAGGCCGCAACTAATGAAAAACTGTTTTTT